This is a list of T cell receptor beta chains from one sample in a study of blood T cells in healthy people across ages. TCRdb redid the calling of the 5' RACE reads with MiXCR, one entry per CDR3 protein. Of 800,000 to 950,000 distinct CDR3 sequences in the sample, around 48% were seen once. Sequenced: blood. The receptors come from a man between 25 and 39 years old in good health. CDR3s include the opening cysteine and the closing phenylalanine or tryptophan. The order of the fields is J gene, D gene, V gene, clone size, CDR3 protein, CDR3 DNA. The D gene is left open where the match is weak. Some rows mark clone size as missing; the rest say once, few, many or name a class of expanded clone.

TRBJ1-3 | - | TRBV6-6 | - | CASSEGDGNTIYF | TGTGCCAGCAGCGAGGGCGATGGAAACACCATATATTTT
TRBJ2-3 | TRBD2 | TRBV4-1 | - | CASSRGVAGGITDTQYF | TGCGCCAGCAGCCGAGGGGTAGCGGGGGGGATCACAGATACGCAGTATTTT
TRBJ1-2 | - | TRBV25-1 | - | CASSEGRSRGLNYGYTF | TGTGCCAGCAGTGAAGGGAGAAGCAGGGGTCTAAACTATGGCTACACCTTC
TRBJ1-1 | TRBD1 | TRBV6-2/TRBV6-3 | - | CASRYAATGINTEAFF | TGTGCCAGCAGGTACGCCGCGACAGGGATCAACACTGAAGCTTTCTTT
TRBJ2-5 | - | TRBV3-1 | - | CASSQDLRILTNGKETQYF | TGTGCCAGCAGCCAAGATTTAAGGATTCTTACTAACGGGAAAGAGACCCAGTACTTC
TRBJ2-3 | - | TRBV4-3 | - | CASSQLGGRTDTQYF | TGCGCCAGCAGCCAACTAGGGGGACGCACAGATACGCAGTATTTT
TRBJ1-5 | TRBD1 | TRBV12-3/TRBV12-4 | few | CASSSRGRNQPQHF | TGTGCCAGCAGTTCCAGGGGGCGTAATCAGCCCCAGCATTTT
TRBJ2-7 | - | TRBV9 | - | CASSVAPDGGRDSYEQYF | TGTGCCAGCAGCGTAGCTCCCGACGGGGGGCGCGATAGTTACGAGCAGTACTTC
TRBJ1-2 | - | TRBV28 | - | CASSLSDTLYYGYTF | TGTGCCAGCAGTTTATCGGATACCCTCTACTATGGCTACACCTTC
TRBJ1-1 | - | TRBV28 | - | CASSLVGKGREAFF | TGTGCCAGCAGTTTAGTAGGGAAGGGGCGGGAAGCTTTCTTT
TRBJ2-1 | TRBD2 | TRBV20-1 | few | CSASETSASYNEQFF | TGCAGTGCTAGTGAGACTAGCGCCTCCTACAATGAGCAGTTCTTC
TRBJ1-2 | - | TRBV29-1 | few | CSVVGTVDGYTF | TGCAGCGTTGTGGGGACTGTGGATGGCTACACCTTC
TRBJ2-2 | - | TRBV29-1 | few | CSVDPGALTGELFF | TGCAGCGTTGATCCAGGGGCCCTAACCGGGGAGCTGTTTTTT
TRBJ2-6 | - | TRBV27 | - | CASSSLAWRIDSGANVLTF | TGTGCCAGCAGTTCCCTAGCTTGGCGAATTGACTCTGGGGCCAACGTCCTGACTTTC
TRBJ1-2 | - | TRBV29-1 | - | CSVPSPQSNYGYTF | TGCAGCGTGCCATCCCCGCAATCCAACTATGGCTACACCTTC
TRBJ1-2 | - | TRBV6-6 | - | CASSLDSSYGYTF | TGTGCCAGCAGTCTGGACAGTAGCTATGGCTACACCTTC
TRBJ1-1 | TRBD1 | TRBV20-1 | - | CSAHRDRGYTEAFF | TGCAGTGCTCACCGGGACAGGGGATACACTGAAGCTTTCTTT
TRBJ2-4 | TRBD1 | TRBV28 | - | CASRDRVGKNIQYF | TGTGCCAGCAGGGACAGGGTAGGCAAAAACATTCAGTACTTC
TRBJ1-2 | - | TRBV11-2 | - | CASSSGYGTQYSYGYTF | TGTGCCAGCAGCTCGGGGTATGGAACCCAATATAGCTATGGCTACACCTTC
TRBJ2-7 | TRBD1 | TRBV7-9 | - | CASSSPGQGLYEQYF | TGTGCCAGCAGCTCCCCGGGACAGGGGCTCTACGAGCAGTACTTC
TRBJ1-1 | TRBD1 | TRBV6-6 | - | CASSSDRGLTEAFF | TGTGCCAGCAGTTCCGACAGGGGGCTAACTGAAGCTTTCTTT
TRBJ1-6 | TRBD1 | TRBV12-3/TRBV12-4 | - | CASSLDRAGNSPLHF | TGTGCCAGCAGCCTGGACAGGGCGGGTAATTCACCCCTCCACTTT
TRBJ2-5 | - | TRBV20-1 | few | CSAKSQGGETQYF | TGCAGTGCCAAATCGCAGGGTGGAGAGACCCAGTACTTC
TRBJ1-5 | - | TRBV7-2 | - | CASSPDGDANQPQHF | TGTGCCAGCAGCCCGGACGGCGATGCCAATCAGCCCCAGCATTTT
TRBJ2-3 | - | TRBV29-1 | - | CSVDAGQVTTDTQYF | TGCAGCGTTGATGCGGGACAAGTCACCACAGATACGCAGTATTTT
TRBJ2-3 | - | TRBV6-2/TRBV6-3 | - | CASNPTGTRDTQYF | TGTGCCAGCAACCCGACAGGCACACGAGATACGCAGTATTTT
TRBJ1-4 | TRBD1 | TRBV7-9 | - | CASSAGQGRGEKLFF | TGTGCCAGCAGCGCCGGACAGGGAAGAGGGGAAAAACTGTTTTTT
TRBJ2-1 | - | TRBV7-2 | - | CASSRDTGHNEQFF | TGTGCCAGCAGCCGGGACACAGGTCACAATGAGCAGTTCTTC
TRBJ1-4 | - | TRBV7-2 | few | CASSWGWSNEKLFF | TGTGCCAGCAGCTGGGGGTGGAGTAATGAAAAACTGTTTTTT
TRBJ2-7 | TRBD1 | TRBV25-1 | once | CASSRRTVGALGQGYEQYF | TGTGCCAGCAGCAGACGCACGGTGGGTGCGTTGGGACAGGGCTACGAGCAGTACTTC
TRBJ2-3 | TRBD1 | TRBV7-3 | - | CASSRRDRGLGDTQYF | TGTGCCAGCAGCCGCCGGGACAGGGGGCTTGGAGATACGCAGTATTTT
TRBJ1-1 | - | TRBV2 | - | CASRIRVNTEAFF | TGTGCCAGCAGAATAAGGGTGAACACTGAAGCTTTCTTT
TRBJ1-6 | - | TRBV3-1 | - | CASSQEGAGRTSPLHF | TGTGCCAGCAGCCAAGAGGGGGCAGGGAGGACTTCACCCCTCCACTTT
TRBJ2-5 | TRBD1 | TRBV7-2 | - | CASSLPNRGRAETQYF | TGTGCCAGCAGCTTACCAAACAGGGGGCGCGCGGAGACCCAGTACTTC
TRBJ2-7 | - | TRBV28 | few | CASSLVEPYEQYF | TGTGCCAGCAGTTTAGTCGAACCCTACGAGCAGTACTTC
TRBJ1-5 | TRBD1 | TRBV6-2/TRBV6-3 | few | CASSPGRVQGASWTDSNQPQHF | TGTGCCAGCAGTCCAGGTAGAGTACAGGGGGCATCGTGGACCGATAGCAATCAGCCCCAGCATTTT
TRBJ2-2 | TRBD1 | TRBV18 | - | CASSPADREGGELFF | TGTGCCAGCTCACCTGCGGACAGGGAAGGCGGGGAGCTGTTTTTT
TRBJ1-5 | - | TRBV28 | - | CASSFMGDYNQPQHF | TGTGCCAGCAGTTTTATGGGGGATTACAATCAGCCCCAGCATTTT
TRBJ2-5 | - | TRBV20-1 | - | CSAREGPLTDFKEETQYF | TGCAGTGCTAGAGAGGGGCCACTTACGGACTTTAAAGAAGAGACCCAGTACTTC
TRBJ2-4 | - | TRBV2 | - | CASSAVGDPKNIQYF | TGTGCCAGCAGTGCGGTGGGAGATCCCAAAAACATTCAGTACTTC
TRBJ2-5 | TRBD1 | TRBV20-1 | - | CSAQDREAQYF | TGCAGTGCTCAGGACAGGGAGGCCCAGTACTTC
TRBJ2-7 | - | TRBV28 | few | CASRPASGTSYEQYF | TGTGCCAGCAGGCCCGCGTCAGGGACCTCCTACGAGCAGTACTTC
TRBJ2-3 | TRBD2 | TRBV4-2 | many | CASSQAVSGGSPTDTQYF | TGTGCCAGCAGCCAAGCGGTTAGCGGGGGATCCCCCACAGATACGCAGTATTTT
TRBJ2-3 | - | TRBV10-3 | - | CAISVTLGDTQYF | TGTGCCATCAGTGTGACCTTGGGAGATACGCAGTATTTT
TRBJ2-1 | TRBD2 | TRBV14 | few | CASSQKRGSPNEQFF | TGTGCCAGCAGCCAAAAGCGGGGCAGTCCCAATGAGCAGTTCTTC
TRBJ1-2 | TRBD1 | TRBV20-1 | - | CSAGSGTGGFQSDKGYTF | TGCAGTGCTGGATCCGGGACAGGGGGCTTCCAGTCCGACAAGGGGTACACCTTC
TRBJ2-7 | TRBD2 | TRBV3-1 | - | CASSLQRDKVHEQYF | TGTGCCAGCAGCCTTCAGCGGGATAAGGTCCATGAGCAGTACTTC
TRBJ2-5 | - | TRBV10-2 | many | CASSAVVRYETQYF | TGCGCCAGCAGCGCAGTTGTGAGATACGAGACCCAGTACTTC
TRBJ2-7 | - | TRBV28 | few | CASGSNTFSYEQYF | TGTGCCAGCGGCTCCAACACGTTCTCCTACGAGCAGTACTTC
TRBJ1-2 | - | TRBV5-1 | few | CASSLEGQRVGGYTF | TGCGCCAGCAGCTTGGAGGGGCAGCGAGTTGGGGGCTACACCTTC
TRBJ1-2 | - | TRBV6-5 | once | CASSYSQGRPNGYTF | TGTGCCAGCAGTTACTCGCAGGGAAGGCCAAATGGCTACACCTTC
TRBJ1-5 | - | TRBV6-6 | - | CASSFPGGGNQPQHF | TGTGCCAGCAGTTTCCCCGGGGGAGGCAATCAGCCCCAGCATTTT
TRBJ2-5 | - | TRBV5-1 | few | CASSLPESQETQYF | TGCGCCAGCAGCCTTCCGGAGAGCCAAGAGACCCAGTACTTC
TRBJ1-2 | - | TRBV5-1 | - | CASSLKTGIYGYTF | TGCGCCAGCAGCTTGAAAACAGGGATCTATGGCTACACCTTC
TRBJ2-3 | TRBD2 | TRBV12-3/TRBV12-4 | - | CASSFQRGVPDTQYF | TGTGCCAGCAGTTTTCAGCGGGGGGTCCCAGATACGCAGTATTTT
TRBJ2-1 | TRBD1 | TRBV7-9 | - | CASSLRDRGPNEQFF | TGTGCCAGCAGCCTCCGGGACAGGGGGCCCAATGAGCAGTTCTTC
TRBJ1-5 | - | TRBV6-1 | - | CASSPAHGIVSNQPQHF | TGTGCCAGCAGCCCCGCGCATGGAATCGTAAGCAATCAGCCCCAGCATTTT